These 20 T cell receptor beta chains were all obtained from the same sample, sequenced in a study of beta chain features in type 1 diabetes. Expressed TCRB transcripts were sequenced, since all the RNA that had been isolated was reverse transcribed. Profiling relied on immunoSEQ multiplex PCR, and the TCRdb table lists in-frame clones only, not all of them. The data contain approximately 18,000 clones, 50% of them singletons. Sequencing was carried out using stem cell memory CD4+ T cells from blood. The receptors were gathered from a man aged 18-30 years in good health.

The chain joins TRBV9 to TRBJ1-1; 8 bases line up with TRBD1. This CDR3 contains 18 residues. Germline V gives CDR1 SGDLS, CDR2 YYNGEE. V gave up 4 bases and J gave up 4 bases; unmatched junction bases: 18. As DNA, the CDR3 is TGTGCCAGCAGCCCCCTTCCAGGGGGCAGCCAGGGACGCACTGAAGCTTTCTTT. Translating gives CASSPLPGGSQGRTEAFF.

There are a few counts of this clone. The J gene is TRBJ2-7, the V gene TRBV5-1, with D tentatively TRBD2 (6 bases). V was shortened by 0 bases and J by 3 bases, with 10 bases between the two germline ends. Germline V gene data show CDR1 as SGHRS and CDR2 as YFSETQ. The CDR3 loop spans 14 amino acids. CDR3 protein: CASSLGAGSYEQYF. CDR3 sequence (DNA): TGCGCCAGCAGCTTGGGGGCGGGGAGCTACGAGCAGTACTTC.

This rearrangement joins TRBV28 to TRBJ2-5, with D perhaps matching TRBD2 (5 bases). Germline assignment: CDR1 MDHEN and CDR2 SYDVKM. V lost 3 bases and J 2 bases, leaving 7 bases between the germline ends. The CDR3 runs to 13 residues. CDR3 protein: CASSLDFQETQYF. In DNA, the CDR3 is TGTGCCAGCAGTTTGGACTTTCAAGAGACCCAGTACTTC.

The rearrangement joins TRBV9 to TRBJ2-1; the D is unclear. V was cut by 0 bases and J by 1 base, with 8 bases left in between. This CDR3 region has 15 residues. Germline V gene data show CDR1 as SGDLS and CDR2 as YYNGEE. The CDR3 loop reads CASSVDGESYNEQFF. The CDR3 DNA is TGTGCCAGCAGCGTAGATGGTGAGTCCTACAATGAGCAGTTCTTC.

This clone was observed a few times. The chain has TRBV2 and TRBJ2-1; D not resolved. This CDR3 has 12 amino acids. The V end lost 4 bases, the J end lost 9 bases, and 10 bases lay between the germline ends. CDR1 SNHLY and CDR2 FYNNEI come from the germline V gene. CDR3 in amino acids: CASSVNFAEQFF. CDR3 in DNA: TGTGCCAGCAGTGTTAACTTCGCTGAGCAGTTCTTC.

The V gene is TRBV5-1, the J gene TRBJ2-3; weak D call: TRBD1 (5 bases). Per the germline V gene, CDR1 is SGHRS and CDR2 is YFSETQ. The CDR3 totals 13 residues. V lost 4 bases and J 5 bases, leaving 11 bases between the germline ends. This chain's CDR3 is CASSPWQGDTQYF. CDR3 in DNA: TGCGCCAGCAGCCCGTGGCAGGGAGATACGCAGTATTTT.

V is TRBV19 and J is TRBJ2-1; the match to TRBD1 covers 10 bases. Trimming removed 6 bases from V and 3 bases from J; junction bases left unmatched: 5. The CDR3 has 15 residues. Germline assignment: CDR1 LNHDA and CDR2 SQIVND (reference sequence). As DNA, the CDR3 is TGTGCCAGTAGATCGGGGACAGGGGTCTACAATGAGCAGTTCTTC. Protein sequence: CASRSGTGVYNEQFF. Looking up the rest from reference TRBV19 and TRBJ2-1 gives the full variable domain: DGGITQSPKYLFRKEGQNVTLSCEQNLNHDAMYWYRQDPGQGLRLIYYSQIVNDFQKGDIAEGYSVSREKKESFPLTVTSAQKNPTAFYLCASRSGTGVYNEQFFGPGTRLTVL.

CDR3 sequence reads: CASSLRRGDEKLFF. The CDR3 bases are TGTGCCAGCAGCTTGAGAAGGGGCGATGAAAAACTGTTTTTT. The chain recombines TRBV5-4 with TRBJ1-4, with D possibly being TRBD1 (5 bases). Trimming shortened V by 1 base and J by 6 bases, and 10 bases separated the two germline ends. Germline V gene data show CDR1 as SGHNT and CDR2 as YYREEE (reference sequence). The CDR3 spans 14 residues. Complete variable domain (other parts from reference TRBV5-4 and TRBJ1-4): ETGVTQSPTHLIKTRGQQVTLRCSSQSGHNTVSWYQQALGQGPQFIFQYYREEENGRGNFPPRFSGLQFPNYSSELNVNALELDDSALYLCASSLRRGDEKLFFGSGTQLSVL.

This clone was seen only a few times. The V call is TRBV18, the J call TRBJ1-4, with 7 positions matching TRBD1. CDR1 and CDR2 (germline): KGHSH, LQKENI. The CDR3 consists of 14 residues. V lost 4 bases, J lost 7 bases, and 6 bases stayed unmatched. The CDR3 region is CASSLQGVREKLFF. The CDR3 DNA reads as TGTGCCAGCTCACTTCAGGGGGTTCGTGAAAAACTGTTTTTT.

The J gene is TRBJ2-5, the V gene TRBV18; 7 nucleotides agree with TRBD1. In germline, CDR1 is KGHSH, CDR2 LQKENI. The CDR3 consists of 13 residues. Losses at the gene ends were 4 bases for V and 3 bases for J; bases not matched to a gene: 2. CDR3 nucleotide sequence: TGTGCCAGCTCACTTGGGACAGAAGAGACCCAGTACTTC. Amino acids: CASSLGTEETQYF.

The chain couples TRBV14 to TRBJ2-2; possibly TRBD2 for D (5 bases). V lost 4 bases and J 3 bases, leaving 15 bases between the germline ends. Germline lookup yields CDR1 SGHDN and CDR2 FVKESK. CDR3 length equals 16 residues. In nucleotides, the CDR3 is TGTGCCAGCAGCCCGACATACGGGATTTACACCGGGGAGCTGTTTTTT. This sequence encodes CASSPTYGIYTGELFF. Drawing the rest from reference TRBV14 and TRBJ2-2, the complete variable domain is EAGVTQFPSHSVIEKGQTVTLRCDPISGHDNLYWYRRVMGKEIKFLLHFVKESKQDESGMPNNRFLAERTGGTYSTLKVQPAELEDSGVYFCASSPTYGIYTGELFFGEGSRLTVL.

J is TRBJ1-1 and V is TRBV5-6; D may be TRBD1 (5 bases). The CDR3 is made up of 18 amino acids. Trimming removed 2 bases from V and 5 bases from J, with 25 bases in between. Germline assignment: CDR1 SGHDT and CDR2 YYEEEE. For the CDR3, the DNA is TGTGCCAGCAGCTTTAGCTTTTTAAGGGCAGGGCTGGTTACTGAAGCTTTCTTT. Protein: CASSFSFLRAGLVTEAFF.

J is TRBJ1-5 and V is TRBV4-1; TRBD1 might be the D (6 bases). Germline lookup yields CDR1 MGHRA and CDR2 YSYEKL. V was clipped by 4 bases and J by 7 bases, with 23 bases between them. There are 17 residues in the CDR3. The CDR3 reads CASSLTGGGQVGQPQHF. For the CDR3, the DNA is TGCGCCAGCAGCCTCACCGGGGGGGGCCAGGTCGGCCAGCCCCAGCATTTT.

The genes are TRBV7-3 and TRBJ2-1; tentatively, D is TRBD2 (6 bases). With 0 bases removed from V and 8 bases from J, the gap between germline ends came to 17 bases. Looked up from germline, CDR1 is SGHTA and CDR2 is FQGTGA. This CDR3 is 16 amino acids long. This chain's CDR3 is CASSLTSGLSLDEQFF. The CDR3 nucleotides are TGTGCCAGCAGCTTAACATCGGGACTCTCTTTAGATGAGCAGTTCTTC.

The chain couples TRBV5-8 to TRBJ1-2; 9 nucleotides agree with TRBD1. V gave up 1 base and J gave up 9 bases; unmatched junction bases: 7. The germline CDR1 and CDR2 sequences are SGHTS and YDEGEE. This CDR3 is built from 14 residues. CDR3 DNA sequence: TGTGCCAGCAGCTTGACCCGGACAGGGGTTAGCTACACCTTC. Translation: CASSLTRTGVSYTF.

The chain recombines TRBV29-1 with TRBJ1-2; 7 bases match TRBD1. Trimming took 5 bases from V and 5 from J; bases not matched to a gene: 5. The CDR3 extends over 12 amino acids. CDR1 SQVTM and CDR2 ANQGSEA come from the germline V gene. Written as DNA, the CDR3 is TGCAGCGTTCAACAGGGGAGGTATGGCTACACCTTC. Translation gives CSVQQGRYGYTF. The full variable domain, its missing parts supplied by reference TRBV29-1 and TRBJ1-2, is SAVISQKPSRDICQRGTSLTIQCQVDSQVTMMFWYRQQPGQSLTLIATANQGSEATYESGFVIDKFPISRPNLTFSTLTVSNMSPEDSSIYLCSVQQGRYGYTFGSGTRLTVV.

This chain joins TRBV28 and TRBJ2-7; D is possibly TRBD2 (6 bases). This CDR3 is 13 amino acids long. CDR1 is MDHEN, CDR2 SYDVKM, per germline. V was clipped by 3 bases and J by 1 base, with 7 bases between them. The CDR3 coding sequence is TGTGCCAGCAGTTTCGGGGGTTCCTACGAGCAGTACTTC. Its protein product is CASSFGGSYEQYF.

The rearrangement links TRBV4-2 to TRBJ2-7, with a tentative D call TRBD1 (5 bases). There are 12 residues in the CDR3. Germline CDR1 is LGHNA and CDR2 is YNFKEQ. V dropped 0 bases and J dropped 5 bases, with 5 bases sitting between them. DNA for the CDR3: TGTGCCAGCAGCCAAGAGGGGCACGAGCAGTACTTC. This encodes CASSQEGHEQYF.

Only a few counts were recorded for this clone. This chain joins TRBV18 and TRBJ1-3, with unresolved D. Germline assignment: CDR1 KGHSH and CDR2 LQKENI. This CDR3 spans 15 amino acids. V lost 3 bases and J lost 0, with 9 bases in between. CDR3 sequence reads: CASSPSQDSGNTIYF. CDR3 in DNA: TGTGCCAGCTCACCTTCGCAGGACTCTGGAAACACCATATATTTT. The complete variable domain, with remaining parts taken from reference TRBV18 and TRBJ1-3, reads NAGVMQNPRHLVRRRGQEARLRCSPMKGHSHVYWYRQLPEEGLKFMVYLQKENIIDESGMPKERFSAEFPKEGPSILRIQQVVRGDSAAYFCASSPSQDSGNTIYFGEGSWLTVV.

This clone was seen only once. The rearrangement links TRBV27 to TRBJ2-1, with a possible D match to TRBD2 (6 bases). This CDR3 has 14 residues. Trimming stripped 6 bases from V and 15 bases from J, with 24 bases between. The germline CDR1 and CDR2 sequences are MNHEY and SMNVEV (reference sequence). The CDR3 sequence is CASSPSSPPGGRFF. CDR3 DNA: TGTGCCAGCAGCCCTAGCTCCCCTCCCGGGGGACGGTTCTTC.